This T cell receptor (beta chain) was profiled in a study of T cell responses to AZD1222 COVID-19 vaccine. Study-level information: Second-dose timings of about 4 or about 12 weeks were pooled.

This CDR3 is 14 amino acids long. Per the germline V gene, CDR1 is LNHDA and CDR2 is SQIVND (reference sequence). V was trimmed by 6 bases and J by 4 bases, leaving 12 bases between them. The protocol was immunoSEQ multiplex PCR, while the TCRdb copy is restricted to in-frame clones and leaves out a portion. The top ten hold roughly 6.5% of the sample, which has some 95,000 clones, approximately 86% seen once. This specimen was peripheral blood, taken on day 0 of AZD1222 vaccination. The chain recombines TRBV19 with TRBJ1-4; D is unresolved. The clonotype originates from an adult in good health. CDR3 in amino acids: CASSRARVNEKLFF. The CDR3 DNA is TGTGCCAGTAGCCGGGCGCGGGTTAATGAAAAACTGTTTTTT.